Reported below is one TCR beta chain. The antigen it binds to is not known. Base qualities are not provided; no much larger clone lies one nucleotide away. Including cysteine and phenylalanine, the CDR3 has 16 amino acids. Just the 48-base CDR3 DNA is kept, in frame starting at base 1. Trimming leaves V shorter by 2 bases and J shorter by 2 bases, with the junction holding 8 bases beyond the gene matches. CDR1 and CDR2, per the germline V gene (reference sequence), are PRHDT and FYEKMQ. The sample comes from a study of T cell changes during pregnancy in multiple sclerosis (dated by TCRdb to the late 2010s). About the full investigation: The study looked at changes in the T cell repertoire across pregnancy in women with multiple sclerosis.

Library generation was performed with the immunoSEQ multiplex PCR assay. TCRdb holds this immuneACCESS table with in-frame rearrangements only. Some clones are missing; in checked studies, unresolved V genes explain under half, and the rest has no known cause. Recorded for this sample are over 50,000 clones; roughly 88% of them occurred a single time. The ten most abundant clones make up about 1.7% of the sample. This clonotype was sampled from a female donor with multiple sclerosis, enrolled in a pregnancy study. The chain joins TRBV13 to TRBJ2-5; 7 central bases correspond to TRBD1. The starting material was peripheral blood, obtained in the first trimester of pregnancy. The nucleotides read TGTGCCAGCAGCTTATGGGGGACAGAGCAACAAGAGACCCAGTACTTC. Translated, this is CASSLWGTEQQETQYF.